This T cell receptor (beta chain) was observed in a study of T cells in Graves' hyperthyroidism and ophthalmopathy. Amplification of TCR beta CDR3 regions used RNA as the template. Using the HTBI primer set, a first-round RT-PCR was run on the TCR CDR3. TCRdb passed the multiplex PCR reads through MiXCR, listing each CDR3 protein once. Of roughly 500,000 distinct CDR3 sequences in the sample, 46% were seen once. At least ten counts were recorded for this clonotype. The CDR3 runs 12 residues. The germline CDR1 and CDR2 sequences are SNHLY and FYNNEI. Trimming pared 3 bases from V and 5 bases from J, leaving 7 bases between.

The sample consisted of peripheral blood or thyroid tissue (not recorded which). The chain has TRBV2 and TRBJ1-1; D might be TRBD1 (5 bases). The TCR originated in an adult woman with Graves' disease, either hyperthyroidism or ophthalmopathy (not recorded which). The CDR3 reads CASSEGGTEAFF. CDR3 nucleotides: TGTGCCAGCAGTGAGGGGGGTACTGAAGCTTTCTTT.